The 19 T cell receptor beta chains presented below share a single source sample, sequenced in a study of CD8 T cells in ankylosing spondylitis. TCRdb called the 5' RACE reads again in MiXCR, with one record for every CDR3 protein. Of 350,000 to 450,000 distinct CDR3 sequences listed, 20% were seen once; the top ten hold around 12%. Sequencing input: blood, either unsorted or a sorted T cell fraction (not recorded which). These receptors were taken from a male donor with ankylosing spondylitis or in good health (not recorded which).

The J gene is TRBJ2-1, the V gene TRBV12-3 or TRBV12-4; 12 bases map to TRBD2. V lost 3 bases to trimming and J lost 2 bases; unmatched junction nucleotides: 8. The length of the CDR3 is 18 residues. Written as DNA, the CDR3 is TGTGCCAGCAGTTTTGGACTAGCGGGGTCCACCACCTACAATGAGCAGTTCTTC. This codes for CASSFGLAGSTTYNEQFF.

The chain combines TRBV28 with TRBJ2-1; 10 bases line up with TRBD2. Germline assignment: CDR1 MDHEN and CDR2 SYDVKM. The CDR3 loop spans 18 amino acids. Germline trimming cut 3 bases from V and 0 bases from J; bases unmatched to any gene: 8. In DNA form, the CDR3 reads TGTGCCAGCAGTTTGAGTCTAGCGGGGGCTTCCTCCTACAATGAGCAGTTCTTC. This gives the protein CASSLSLAGASSYNEQFF.

The chain joins TRBV6-1 to TRBJ1-4; D may be TRBD1 (6 bases). Germline CDR1 is MNHNS and CDR2 is SASEGT. The CDR3 consists of 15 residues. Trimming pared 7 bases from V and 2 bases from J, leaving 14 bases between. In nucleotides, the CDR3 is TGTGCCAGCACCGAGGGGGTGTTTACTAATGAAAAACTGTTTTTT. Translation gives CASTEGVFTNEKLFF.

This chain links TRBV18 with TRBJ2-3, with 8 positions matching TRBD1. With 6 bases clipped from V and 4 bases from J, the junction kept 9 bases outside the gene matches. Germline CDR1 and CDR2: KGHSH and LQKENI. This CDR3 comprises 15 residues. The CDR3 loop is CASSRLGTGADTQYF. The CDR3 region has the DNA TGTGCCAGCTCGCGTCTCGGGACAGGCGCAGATACGCAGTATTTT. Based on the CDR3 plus reference TRBV18 and TRBJ2-3, the full variable domain is NAGVMQNPRHLVRRRGQEARLRCSPMKGHSHVYWYRQLPEEGLKFMVYLQKENIIDESGMPKERFSAEFPKEGPSILRIQQVVRGDSAAYFCASSRLGTGADTQYFGPGTRLTVL.

This clonotype was detected a few times. The chain couples TRBV10-1 to TRBJ2-7; TRBD1 is a possible D gene (5 bases). The CDR3 covers 13 residues. Germline V gene lookup returns CDR1 WNHNN and CDR2 SYGVQD (reference sequence). Trimming shortened V by 3 bases and J by 3 bases, and 9 bases separated the two germline ends. The CDR3 coding sequence is TGCGCCAGCAGTGATGGGGCAGACTACGAGCAGTACTTC. Protein: CASSDGADYEQYF.

This clonotype was observed once. The chain links TRBV2 to TRBJ1-2; no clear D gene. V lost 4 bases to trimming and J lost 3 bases, with 12 bases between them. There are 14 residues in the CDR3. CDR1 is SNHLY and CDR2 is FYNNEI in the germline V gene. The CDR3 nucleotides are TGTGCCAGCAGTGGAGCCGACGGGCACTATGGCTACACCTTC. Protein product: CASSGADGHYGYTF. Together with reference TRBV2 and TRBJ1-2, the CDR3 gives the full variable domain: EPEVTQTPSHQVTQMGQEVILRCVPISNHLYFYWYRQILGQKVEFLVSFYNNEISEKSEIFDDQFSVERPDGSNFTLKIRSTKLEDSAMYFCASSGADGHYGYTFGSGTRLTVV.

V gene TRBV7-9 combines with J gene TRBJ2-7; D unclear. Germline V gene data show CDR1 as SEHNR and CDR2 as FQNEAQ (reference sequence). V was shortened by 5 bases and J by 6 bases, with 8 bases between the two germline ends. The CDR3 contains 11 residues. The CDR3: CASSAGREQYF. DNA of the CDR3: TGTGCCAGCAGCGCCGGACGCGAGCAGTACTTC.

The rearrangement joins TRBV15 to TRBJ2-3; D is uncertain. The CDR3 consists of 15 residues. Germline V gene data show CDR1 as LNHNV and CDR2 as YYDKDF (reference sequence). V dropped 0 bases and J dropped 6 bases, with 13 bases sitting between them. The CDR3: CATSRDRGVGDTQYF. The CDR3 DNA reads as TGTGCCACCAGCAGAGATCGCGGTGTAGGGGATACGCAGTATTTT. The full variable domain, completed using reference TRBV15 and TRBJ2-3, is DAMVIQNPRYQVTQFGKPVTLSCSQTLNHNVMYWYQQKSSQAPKLLFHYYDKDFNNEADTPDNFQSRRPNTSFCFLDIRSPGLGDTAMYLCATSRDRGVGDTQYFGPGTRLTVL.

The rearrangement uses TRBV27 and TRBJ2-7; D remains unclear. This CDR3 comprises 13 residues. Germline V gene sequence: CDR1 MNHEY, CDR2 SMNVEV (reference sequence). V was cut by 3 bases and J by 6 bases, with 12 bases left in between. CDR3 DNA: TGTGCCAGCAGTTTCAACAGAGGTCGCGAGCAGTACTTC. This translates into CASSFNRGREQYF.

This clonotype was seen a few times. This rearrangement joins TRBV11-2 to TRBJ2-1; D may be TRBD1 (6 bases). Germline V gene data show CDR1 as SGHAT and CDR2 as FQNNGV. V was clipped by 5 bases and J by 4 bases, with 15 bases between them. CDR3 size: 15 residues. As DNA, the CDR3 is TGTGCCAGCAGCCACCAGGCAGGGGCATACAATGAGCAGTTCTTC. It encodes CASSHQAGAYNEQFF.

There are a few counts of this clonotype. The V and J genes are TRBV12-3 or TRBV12-4 and TRBJ1-1; D is unresolved. V lost 1 base and J lost 8, with 8 bases in between. The CDR3 loop spans 12 amino acids. The CDR3 DNA sequence: TGTGCCAGCAGTTTAGACCCCCGGGAAGCTTTCTTT. Translating gives CASSLDPREAFF.

This clonotype was observed a few times. J is TRBJ2-7 and V is TRBV4-1; D remains ambiguous. Trimming took off 1 base at V and 5 bases at J, with 9 bases between the two ends. Germline V lookup: CDR1 MGHRA, CDR2 YSYEKL. The CDR3 sequence is 13 residues long. The CDR3 nucleotides are TGCGCCAGCAGCCAAGTTGAGGAAGACGAGCAGTACTTC. It specifies CASSQVEEDEQYF.

This clonotype was recorded many times. This chain joins TRBV12-3 or TRBV12-4 and TRBJ2-7; a weak D match, TRBD1 (8 bases). This CDR3 spans 13 amino acids. V dropped 5 bases and J dropped 6 bases, with 14 bases sitting between them. CDR3: CASSPTGEGEQYF. The DNA of the CDR3 is TGTGCCAGCAGTCCGACAGGGGAGGGCGAGCAGTACTTC.

DNA for the CDR3: TGTGCCAGCAGCCCTTACCCGGGACAGGGGCCCCATGAGCAGTTCTTC. Translation gives CASSPYPGQGPHEQFF. The chain employs TRBV27 and TRBJ2-1; 10 bases map to TRBD1. The CDR3 runs to 16 residues. Germline-derived CDR1 and CDR2 are MNHEY and SMNVEV (reference sequence). The V and J ends lost 6 bases and 8 bases, in that order; junction bases with no gene match: 13.

The chain employs TRBV4-1 and TRBJ2-1; D not resolved. The CDR3 consists of 15 residues. CDR1 is MGHRA and CDR2 is YSYEKL in the germline V gene. V was cut by 4 bases and J by 0 bases, with 10 bases left in between. In DNA, the CDR3 is TGCGCCAGCAGCCCCAAATTTGACTCCTACAATGAGCAGTTCTTC. It is translated as CASSPKFDSYNEQFF.

This chain joins TRBV12-3 or TRBV12-4 and TRBJ2-2, with D perhaps TRBD1 (6 bases). V lost 6 bases to trimming and J lost 7 bases, with 18 bases between them. CDR3 size: 15 residues. CDR3 region: CASSAPDSLHGELFF. The DNA of the CDR3 is TGTGCCAGCAGCGCCCCGGACAGCCTCCACGGGGAGCTGTTTTTT.

The chain joins TRBV20-1 to TRBJ2-5; TRBD1 or TRBD2 may be the D gene (6 bases each). Germline V CDR1 and CDR2: DFQATT, SNEGSKA (reference sequence). CDR3 length: 14 residues. The V gene lost 7 bases and the J gene lost 1 base, with 16 bases spanning the gap. This CDR3 is CSVEGGTFQETQYF. The CDR3 coding sequence is TGCAGTGTGGAGGGGGGTACTTTCCAAGAGACCCAGTACTTC.

This clonotype was observed a few times. The rearrangement links TRBV12-3 or TRBV12-4 to TRBJ2-5; 10 bases are a match to TRBD2. Trimming at V came to 0 bases and at J to 4 bases, leaving 8 bases not matched to a gene. This CDR3 spans 17 amino acids. The CDR3 reads CASSLASGGPGPETQYF. Written as DNA, the CDR3 is TGTGCCAGCAGTTTAGCTAGCGGGGGGCCCGGGCCAGAGACCCAGTACTTC.

The chain carries TRBV12-3 or TRBV12-4 and TRBJ2-7, with TRBD2 matching over 7 bases. The ends lost 3 bases at V and 3 bases at J; junction bases unmatched: 8. The CDR3 has 15 residues. CDR3 in amino acids: CASSLGGVKDYEQYF. CDR3 DNA sequence: TGTGCCAGCAGTTTGGGGGGGGTAAAGGACTACGAGCAGTACTTC.